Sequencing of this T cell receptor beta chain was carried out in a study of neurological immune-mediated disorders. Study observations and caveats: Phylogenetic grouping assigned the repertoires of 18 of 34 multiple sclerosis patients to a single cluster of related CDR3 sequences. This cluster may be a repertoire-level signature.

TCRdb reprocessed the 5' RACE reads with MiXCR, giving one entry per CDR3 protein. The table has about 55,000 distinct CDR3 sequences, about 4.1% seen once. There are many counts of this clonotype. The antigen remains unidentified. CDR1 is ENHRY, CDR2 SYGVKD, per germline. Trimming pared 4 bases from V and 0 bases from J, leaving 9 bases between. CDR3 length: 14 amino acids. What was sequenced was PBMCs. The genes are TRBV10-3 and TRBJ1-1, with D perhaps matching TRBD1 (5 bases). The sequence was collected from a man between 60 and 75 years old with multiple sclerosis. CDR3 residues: CAISGDSMNTEAFF. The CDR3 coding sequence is TGTGCCATCAGTGGAGACAGTATGAACACTGAAGCTTTCTTT.